This note documents a single T cell receptor (beta chain) sequence. The target antigen is unknown. One end of the junction varies from germline; a read error may be responsible. Genes and germline are mouse. The read is 1 residue too short to cover the CDR3 end, so that end is filled in from the germline J gene. Per germline, CDR1 NNHDY and CDR2 SYVADS. The CDR3 runs 15 residues. The data stem from a study of tissue T cells after allogeneic stem cell transplantation. The study, taken as a whole, reports: TCR repertoires tracked anatomic similarity, regardless of disease or transplant status. Few T cell clones were shared across patients, but motif clusters showed tissue-specific shared signatures. Only a limited share of tissue TCRs appeared in blood or spleen.

TCRdb's copy holds only in-frame clones and misses some; the assay was immunoSEQ multiplex PCR. The sample yields approximately 5,200 clones, 30% to 35% seen once. Specified time point: mouse harvest day 14 after allogeneic transplant. Mouse grafts combined 10^7 T-cell-depleted bone marrow cells with 10^6 splenic CD5+ T cells. Mice had MHC-mismatched B6 into BALB/c GVHD, sampled day 7 or 14. The sequenced sample consisted of skin. The chain is built from TRBV13-3 and TRBJ2-5; weak D call: TRBD2 (6 bases). The TCR originated in a female BALB/c mouse given C57BL/6 T cells with graft-versus-host disease after an allogeneic hematopoietic cell transplant. CDR3 DNA (partial): TGTGCCGGCAGTCCCGACTGGATTAACCAAGACACCCAGTAC. Residues: CAGSPDWINQDTQY. The whole CDR3 is CAGSPDWINQDTQYF. The whole variable domain, remainder taken from reference TRBV13-3 and TRBJ2-5, is EAAVTQSPRSKVAVTGGKVTLSCHQTNNHDYMYWYRQDTGHGLRLIHYSYVADSTEKGDIPDGYKASRPSQENFSLILELASLSQTAVYFCAGSPDWINQDTQYFGPGTRLLVL.